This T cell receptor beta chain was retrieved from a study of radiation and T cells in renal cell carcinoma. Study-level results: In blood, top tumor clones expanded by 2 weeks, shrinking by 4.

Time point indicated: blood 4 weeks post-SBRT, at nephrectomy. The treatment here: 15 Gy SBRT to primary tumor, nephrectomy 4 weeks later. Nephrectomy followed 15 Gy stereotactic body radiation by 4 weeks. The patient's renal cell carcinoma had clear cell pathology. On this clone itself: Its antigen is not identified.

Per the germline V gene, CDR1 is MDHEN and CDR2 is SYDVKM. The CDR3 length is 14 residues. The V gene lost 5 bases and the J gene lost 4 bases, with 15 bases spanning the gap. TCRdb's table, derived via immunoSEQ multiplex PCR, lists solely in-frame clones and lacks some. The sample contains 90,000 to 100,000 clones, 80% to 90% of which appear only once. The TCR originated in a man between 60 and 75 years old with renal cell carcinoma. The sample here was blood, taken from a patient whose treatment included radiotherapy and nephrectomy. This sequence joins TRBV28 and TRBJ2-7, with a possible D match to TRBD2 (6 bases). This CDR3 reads CASSGGVSLYEQYF. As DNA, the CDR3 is TGTGCCAGCAGTGGAGGGGTTTCGTTATACGAGCAGTACTTC.